This T cell receptor beta chain was documented in a study of blood T cell repertoires in COVID-19. The overall study: The United States, Italy and Spain provided the acute and convalescent COVID-19 samples. PBMCs, B-cell-depleted T cells, or T cells provided the cDNA or gDNA that made up the material.

Original processing notes: Reference gene primer amplification gave estimated nucleated cell counts. This table comes from immunoSEQ multiplex PCR, and its TCRdb copy is limited to in-frame clones, with some not included. The DNA gave D and trimming, while V, J and clone size come from that table. This sample carries about 190,000 clones, around nine tenths of them seen once, and the ten largest clones take 0.45% to 0.65%. V was clipped by 5 bases and J by 6 bases; unmatched bases: 7. The CDR3 is 14 residues long. In germline, CDR1 is SGHTA, CDR2 FQGNSA. The sequence came from a man aged 50 to 60 with acute or convalescent COVID-19. The sample consisted of peripheral blood. This chain joins TRBV7-2 and TRBJ2-1; 7 nucleotides match TRBD1. CDR3 sequence reads: CASSVGQPPNEQFF. The CDR3 DNA follows: TGTGCCAGCAGCGTGGGACAGCCACCCAATGAGCAGTTCTTC.